Sequencing of this TCR beta chain was carried out in a study of identical twins. Points on this clonotype: Antigen: not known.

Germline CDR1 is SGHTA and CDR2 is FQGNSA. The CDR3 consists of 16 residues. The V gene end was trimmed by 4 bases and the J gene end by 0 bases; junction bases not matched to a gene: 7. General study points: While abundant cord blood beta clonotypes carried fewer insertions, memory repertoires showed no such pattern. Twins' excess sharing was less marked for out-of-frame beta sequences.

The authors used template switching to add a universal primer site and gave cDNA unique molecular identifiers. TCRdb itself ran the 5' RACE reads through MiXCR, one entry per CDR3 protein. The sample carries around 690,000 distinct CDR3 sequences, 20% to 25% recorded once. These data were likewise used in another study, on T cells expressing NK-cell markers. As that report states: Sorted CD3+CD56+NKG2C+, CD3+CD56+NKG2C- and CD3+CD56-NKG2C+ T cells supplied TCR beta repertoires.

Sequenced: PBMCs. The chain couples TRBV7-2 to TRBJ2-7; 9 bases are shared with TRBD2. The TCR sequence derives from a young woman in good health. This chain's CDR3 is CASSSPTSGLSYEQYF. The CDR3 bases are TGTGCCAGCAGCTCGCCGACTAGCGGCCTCTCCTACGAGCAGTACTTC.